Below are 9 T cell receptor beta chains sequenced from a single sample in a study of beta chain features in type 1 diabetes. Study-wide results and limits: Across all four CD4+ subsets, people with type 1 diabetes showed modestly shorter TCRB CDR3s.

The isolated RNA, all of it, was reverse transcribed, so expressed TCRB transcripts were what got sequenced. Assay used: immunoSEQ multiplex PCR; TCRdb lists only in-frame clones, some missing. This sample has about 41,000 clones, with 60% to 75% found just once. No antigen is known for these receptors. The sequenced material came from Tregs from blood. Every receptor here comes from a man aged 25-40 years with type 1 diabetes. Some clones in this sample may be carry-over from other donors' samples.

V usage is TRBV11-3 and J usage is TRBJ1-2; 7 nucleotides match TRBD1. The CDR3 is made up of 14 amino acids. Unmatched junction bases numbered 4, after V lost 2 bases and J lost 4 bases. The V gene's germline CDR1 is SGHNT and CDR2 YENEEA. The CDR3 DNA is TGTGCCAGCAGCTTATCCGGACAGGCCTATGGCTACACCTTC. It encodes CASSLSGQAYGYTF.

This clone occurred a few times. V usage is TRBV29-1 and J usage is TRBJ2-7; perhaps TRBD2 as D (7 bases). This CDR3 is 11 amino acids long. The germline gives CDR1 SQVTM, CDR2 ANQGSEA. The V and J ends lost 4 bases and 5 bases respectively, with 9 bases between them. The CDR3 coding sequence is TGCAGCGTTGGGGAGGGGGACGAGCAGTACTTC. Translating gives CSVGEGDEQYF.

This rearrangement joins TRBV30 to TRBJ2-2; D is possibly TRBD2 (6 bases). CDR3 length: 13 amino acids. The ends were cut back, 3 bases at V and 7 bases at J, with 12 bases in the middle. The germline CDR1 and CDR2 sequences are GTSNPN and SVGIG (reference sequence). The CDR3 DNA reads TGTGCCTGGAGGGTCCGGGGGAACGGGGAGCTGTTTTTT. Its protein product is CAWRVRGNGELFF.

This clone was seen a few times. CDR3 coding DNA: TGCGCCAGCAGTGACGGACCCTACGGAGGTGGAAACACCATATATTTT. It is translated as CASSDGPYGGGNTIYF. V usage is TRBV10-2 and J usage is TRBJ1-3; D is unresolved. The ends were cut back, 3 bases at V and 3 bases at J, with 15 bases in the middle. Germline CDR1 is WSHSY and CDR2 is SAAADI. CDR3 length equals 16 residues.

This clone was seen a handful of times. This chain joins TRBV5-1 and TRBJ2-3; TRBD2 aligns across 8 bases. The germline V gene has CDR1 SGHRS and CDR2 YFSETQ. With V trimmed by 2 bases and J by 5 bases, 10 bases remained unmatched. The CDR3 has 16 residues. CDR3 sequence reads: CASSLSYGGAGDTQYF. The CDR3 coding sequence is TGCGCCAGCAGCTTAAGCTACGGGGGGGCCGGAGATACGCAGTATTTT.

The V call is TRBV7-9, the J call TRBJ2-5; maybe TRBD2 (7 bases). Trimming cost V 4 bases and J 5 bases, with 11 bases left between them. Germline V gives CDR1 SEHNR, CDR2 FQNEAQ (reference sequence). The CDR3 has 13 amino acids. The CDR3 coding sequence is TGTGCCAGCAGCTGGGGGGGCCATGAGACCCAGTACTTC. It encodes CASSWGGHETQYF.

This chain uses TRBV6-5 with TRBJ1-1; no clear D gene. Trimming cost V 6 bases and J 1 base, with 6 bases left between them. Germline V gives CDR1 MNHEY, CDR2 SVGAGI. This CDR3 contains 12 residues. CDR3 amino acids: CASRGGNTEAFF. The DNA for the CDR3 is TGTGCCAGCAGGGGAGGGAACACTGAAGCTTTCTTT.

V usage is TRBV18 and J usage is TRBJ1-2; D possibly corresponds to TRBD1 (5 bases). CDR1 KGHSH and CDR2 LQKENI come from the germline V gene. The V gene lost 1 base and the J gene lost 7 bases, with 7 bases spanning the gap. The CDR3 loop spans 12 amino acids. For the CDR3, the DNA is TGTGCCAGCTCACCACGCCAGGGTGGCTACACCTTC. This codes for CASSPRQGGYTF.

The chain uses TRBV7-3 and TRBJ2-2; D is ambiguous. Trimming removed 3 bases at V and 5 bases at J, with 7 bases between. Germline values: CDR1 SGHTA, CDR2 FQGTGA. The CDR3 sequence is 13 residues long. The CDR3 coding sequence is TGTGCCAGCAGCTTGTACGGGACCGGGGAGCTGTTTTTT. Protein product: CASSLYGTGELFF.